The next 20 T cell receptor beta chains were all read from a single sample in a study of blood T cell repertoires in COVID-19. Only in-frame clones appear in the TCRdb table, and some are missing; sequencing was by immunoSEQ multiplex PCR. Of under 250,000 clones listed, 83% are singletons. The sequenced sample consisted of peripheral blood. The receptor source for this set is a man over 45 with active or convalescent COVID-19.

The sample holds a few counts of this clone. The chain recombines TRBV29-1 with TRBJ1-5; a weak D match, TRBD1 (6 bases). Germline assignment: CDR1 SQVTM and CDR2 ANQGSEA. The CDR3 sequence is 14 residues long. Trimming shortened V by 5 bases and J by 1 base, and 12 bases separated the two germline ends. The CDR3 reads CSVRDTGSNQPQHF. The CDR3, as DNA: TGCAGCGTTCGGGACACTGGGAGCAATCAGCCCCAGCATTTT.

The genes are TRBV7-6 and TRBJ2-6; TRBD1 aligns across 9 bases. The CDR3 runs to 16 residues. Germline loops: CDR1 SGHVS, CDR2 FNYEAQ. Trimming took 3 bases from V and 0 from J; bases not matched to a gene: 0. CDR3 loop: CASSLTGGSGANVLTF. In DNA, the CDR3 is TGTGCCAGCAGCTTGACAGGGGGCTCTGGGGCCAACGTCCTGACTTTC. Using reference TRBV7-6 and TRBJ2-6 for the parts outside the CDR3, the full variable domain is GAGVSQSPRYKVTKRGQDVALRCDPISGHVSLYWYRQALGQGPEFLTYFNYEAQQDKSGLPNDRFSAERPEGSISTLTIQRTEQRDSAMYRCASSLTGGSGANVLTFGAGSRLTVL.

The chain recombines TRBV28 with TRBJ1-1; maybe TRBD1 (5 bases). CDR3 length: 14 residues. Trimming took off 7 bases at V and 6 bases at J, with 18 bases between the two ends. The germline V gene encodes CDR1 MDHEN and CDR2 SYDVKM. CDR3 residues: CASTRGTRGSEAFF. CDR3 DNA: TGTGCCAGCACCCGCGGGACGAGAGGCTCTGAAGCTTTCTTT.

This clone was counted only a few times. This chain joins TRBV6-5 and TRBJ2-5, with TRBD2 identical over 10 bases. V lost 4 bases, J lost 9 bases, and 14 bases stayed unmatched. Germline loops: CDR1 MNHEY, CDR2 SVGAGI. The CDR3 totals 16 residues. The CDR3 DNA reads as TGTGCCAGCAGTTCTCCTTCAGCGGGAGGGGAGTGGGCCCAGTACTTC. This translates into CASSSPSAGGEWAQYF.

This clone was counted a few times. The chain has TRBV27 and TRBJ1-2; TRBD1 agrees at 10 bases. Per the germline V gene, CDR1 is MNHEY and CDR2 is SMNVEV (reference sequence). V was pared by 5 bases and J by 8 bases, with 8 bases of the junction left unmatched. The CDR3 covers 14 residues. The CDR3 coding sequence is TGTGCCAGCAGTCCGAGACAGGGGGCGTCCGGCTACACCTTC. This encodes CASSPRQGASGYTF.

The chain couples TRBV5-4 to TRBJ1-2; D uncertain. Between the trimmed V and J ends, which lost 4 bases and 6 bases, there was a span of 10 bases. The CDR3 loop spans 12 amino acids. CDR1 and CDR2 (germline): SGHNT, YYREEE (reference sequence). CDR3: CASSVGVDGYTF. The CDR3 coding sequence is TGTGCCAGCAGCGTGGGCGTAGATGGCTACACCTTC.

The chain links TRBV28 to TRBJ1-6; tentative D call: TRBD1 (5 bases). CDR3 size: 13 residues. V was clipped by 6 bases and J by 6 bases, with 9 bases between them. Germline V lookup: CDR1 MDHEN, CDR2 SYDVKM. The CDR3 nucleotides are TGTGCCAGCAGGGGGCCCAGTAATTCACCCCTCCACTTT. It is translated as CASRGPSNSPLHF.

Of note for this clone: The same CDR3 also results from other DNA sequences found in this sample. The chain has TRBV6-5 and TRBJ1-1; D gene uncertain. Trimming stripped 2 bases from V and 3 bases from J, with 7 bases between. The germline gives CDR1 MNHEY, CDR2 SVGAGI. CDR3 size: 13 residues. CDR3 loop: CASSYRGDTEAFF. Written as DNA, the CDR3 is TGTGCCAGCAGTTACCGGGGAGACACTGAAGCTTTCTTT.

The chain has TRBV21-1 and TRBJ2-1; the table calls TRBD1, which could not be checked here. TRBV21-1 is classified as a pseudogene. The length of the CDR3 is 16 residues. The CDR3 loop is CASSKARQGAYNEQFF. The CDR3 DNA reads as TGTGCCAGCAGCAAAGCGCGCCAGGGTGCCTACAATGAGCAGTTCTTC.

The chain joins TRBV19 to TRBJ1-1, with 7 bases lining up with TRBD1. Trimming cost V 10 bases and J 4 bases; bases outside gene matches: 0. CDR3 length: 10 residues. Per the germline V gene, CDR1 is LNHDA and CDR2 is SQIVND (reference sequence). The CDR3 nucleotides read TGTGCCACAGGGGGCACTGAAGCTTTCTTT. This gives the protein CATGGTEAFF.

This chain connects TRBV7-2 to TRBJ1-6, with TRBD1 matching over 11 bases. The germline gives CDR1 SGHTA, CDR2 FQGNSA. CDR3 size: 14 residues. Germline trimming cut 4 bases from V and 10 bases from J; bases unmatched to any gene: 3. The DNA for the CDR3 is TGTGCCAGCAGCTCCGGGACAGGGGGATCACCCCTCCACTTT. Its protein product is CASSSGTGGSPLHF.

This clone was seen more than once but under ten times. The CDR3 loop reads CASSIRSSGPYNEQFF. CDR3 nucleotide sequence: TGTGCCAGTAGTATAAGATCCAGTGGCCCCTACAATGAGCAGTTCTTC. This chain connects TRBV19 to TRBJ2-1; the D is unclear. Deletions cut 2 bases from V and 2 bases from J, with 13 bases between. CDR1 LNHDA and CDR2 SQIVND come from the germline V gene (reference sequence). CDR3 length: 16 amino acids.

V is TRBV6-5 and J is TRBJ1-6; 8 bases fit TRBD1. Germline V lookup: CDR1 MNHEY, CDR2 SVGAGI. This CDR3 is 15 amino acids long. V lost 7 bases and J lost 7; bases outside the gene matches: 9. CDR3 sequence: CASKVRDRKNSPLHF. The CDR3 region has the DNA TGTGCCAGCAAGGTCCGGGACAGGAAAAATTCACCCCTCCACTTT.

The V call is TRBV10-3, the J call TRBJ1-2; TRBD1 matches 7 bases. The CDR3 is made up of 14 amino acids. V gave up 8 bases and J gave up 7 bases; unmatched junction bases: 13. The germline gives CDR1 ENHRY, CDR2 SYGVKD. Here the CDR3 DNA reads TGTGCCATCCGCCAAGGGACAGAAAGGTCTGGCTACACCTTC. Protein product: CAIRQGTERSGYTF.

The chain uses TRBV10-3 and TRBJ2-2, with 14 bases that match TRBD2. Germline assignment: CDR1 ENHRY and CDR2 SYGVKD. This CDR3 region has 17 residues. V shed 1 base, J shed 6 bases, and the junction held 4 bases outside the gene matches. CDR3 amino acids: CAISEFPGLAGAGELFF. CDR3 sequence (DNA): TGTGCCATCAGTGAGTTCCCGGGACTAGCGGGAGCCGGGGAGCTGTTTTTT.

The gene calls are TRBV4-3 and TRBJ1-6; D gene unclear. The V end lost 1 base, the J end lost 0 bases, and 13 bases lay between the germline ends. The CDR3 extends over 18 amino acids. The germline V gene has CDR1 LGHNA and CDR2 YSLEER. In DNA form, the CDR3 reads TGCGCCAGCAGCCAAGTAAGGACTACGAGCTCCTATAATTCACCCCTCCACTTT. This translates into CASSQVRTTSSYNSPLHF.

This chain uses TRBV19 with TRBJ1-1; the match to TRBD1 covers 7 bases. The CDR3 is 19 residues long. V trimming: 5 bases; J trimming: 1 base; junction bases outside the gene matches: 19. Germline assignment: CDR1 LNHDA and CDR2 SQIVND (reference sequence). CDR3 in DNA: TGTGCCAGTAGTCTGCGACCGGGACAGAGATCTGGTAGGAACACTGAAGCTTTCTTT. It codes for CASSLRPGQRSGRNTEAFF.

The chain's CDR3 is CASSERLSGANVLTF. The DNA for the CDR3 is TGTGCCAGCAGTGAAAGACTCTCTGGGGCCAACGTCCTGACTTTC. The V gene is TRBV6-1, the J gene TRBJ2-6; D not resolved. This CDR3 has 15 residues. V shed 2 bases and J shed 0 bases, with 5 bases lying between them. Germline V gene sequence: CDR1 MNHNS, CDR2 SASEGT.

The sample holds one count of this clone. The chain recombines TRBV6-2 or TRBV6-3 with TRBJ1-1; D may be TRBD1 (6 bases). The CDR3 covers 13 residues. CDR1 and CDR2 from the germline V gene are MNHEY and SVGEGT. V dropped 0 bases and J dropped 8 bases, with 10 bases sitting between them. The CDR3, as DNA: TGTGCCAGCAGTTACTCAACAGGGCACGAAGCTTTCTTT. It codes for CASSYSTGHEAFF.

The CDR3 sequence is CSGGSGRYQETQYF. The CDR3 coding sequence is TGCAGCGGGGGCAGCGGCCGGTACCAAGAGACCCAGTACTTC. The chain joins TRBV29-1 to TRBJ2-5; D could derive from TRBD1 or TRBD2 (5 bases each). The CDR3 totals 14 residues. Germline V gene sequence: CDR1 SQVTM, CDR2 ANQGSEA. The ends were cut back, 7 bases at V and 0 bases at J, with 15 bases in the middle.